This paragraph covers one T cell receptor (beta chain) sequence. The entry originates in a study of blood T cell repertoires in COVID-19. Study-wide background: Sources were T cells, B-cell-depleted T cells, or PBMCs; the material itself was cDNA or gDNA.

CDR3 length: 13 amino acids. Germline CDR1 and CDR2: MNHEY and SVGAGI. V was pared by 8 bases and J by 7 bases, with 7 bases of the junction left unmatched. In the authors' workflow: Researchers report that nucleated cell counts were estimated from reference gene primer amplification. Libraries were prepared by immunoSEQ multiplex PCR; TCRdb keeps only in-frame clonotypes and omits some of them. V, J and clone size derive from that table, while D and trimming were established from the DNA sequence. The profile shows 150,000 to 200,000 clones, approximately 80% of them singletons. The chain uses TRBV6-5 and TRBJ1-5; 8 nucleotides match TRBD1. This clonotype was sampled from a man aged 55 to 70 with acute or convalescent COVID-19. The sample consisted of peripheral blood. The CDR3 reads CASQDREGQPQHF. DNA of the CDR3: TGTGCCAGCCAGGACAGGGAAGGACAGCCCCAGCATTTT.